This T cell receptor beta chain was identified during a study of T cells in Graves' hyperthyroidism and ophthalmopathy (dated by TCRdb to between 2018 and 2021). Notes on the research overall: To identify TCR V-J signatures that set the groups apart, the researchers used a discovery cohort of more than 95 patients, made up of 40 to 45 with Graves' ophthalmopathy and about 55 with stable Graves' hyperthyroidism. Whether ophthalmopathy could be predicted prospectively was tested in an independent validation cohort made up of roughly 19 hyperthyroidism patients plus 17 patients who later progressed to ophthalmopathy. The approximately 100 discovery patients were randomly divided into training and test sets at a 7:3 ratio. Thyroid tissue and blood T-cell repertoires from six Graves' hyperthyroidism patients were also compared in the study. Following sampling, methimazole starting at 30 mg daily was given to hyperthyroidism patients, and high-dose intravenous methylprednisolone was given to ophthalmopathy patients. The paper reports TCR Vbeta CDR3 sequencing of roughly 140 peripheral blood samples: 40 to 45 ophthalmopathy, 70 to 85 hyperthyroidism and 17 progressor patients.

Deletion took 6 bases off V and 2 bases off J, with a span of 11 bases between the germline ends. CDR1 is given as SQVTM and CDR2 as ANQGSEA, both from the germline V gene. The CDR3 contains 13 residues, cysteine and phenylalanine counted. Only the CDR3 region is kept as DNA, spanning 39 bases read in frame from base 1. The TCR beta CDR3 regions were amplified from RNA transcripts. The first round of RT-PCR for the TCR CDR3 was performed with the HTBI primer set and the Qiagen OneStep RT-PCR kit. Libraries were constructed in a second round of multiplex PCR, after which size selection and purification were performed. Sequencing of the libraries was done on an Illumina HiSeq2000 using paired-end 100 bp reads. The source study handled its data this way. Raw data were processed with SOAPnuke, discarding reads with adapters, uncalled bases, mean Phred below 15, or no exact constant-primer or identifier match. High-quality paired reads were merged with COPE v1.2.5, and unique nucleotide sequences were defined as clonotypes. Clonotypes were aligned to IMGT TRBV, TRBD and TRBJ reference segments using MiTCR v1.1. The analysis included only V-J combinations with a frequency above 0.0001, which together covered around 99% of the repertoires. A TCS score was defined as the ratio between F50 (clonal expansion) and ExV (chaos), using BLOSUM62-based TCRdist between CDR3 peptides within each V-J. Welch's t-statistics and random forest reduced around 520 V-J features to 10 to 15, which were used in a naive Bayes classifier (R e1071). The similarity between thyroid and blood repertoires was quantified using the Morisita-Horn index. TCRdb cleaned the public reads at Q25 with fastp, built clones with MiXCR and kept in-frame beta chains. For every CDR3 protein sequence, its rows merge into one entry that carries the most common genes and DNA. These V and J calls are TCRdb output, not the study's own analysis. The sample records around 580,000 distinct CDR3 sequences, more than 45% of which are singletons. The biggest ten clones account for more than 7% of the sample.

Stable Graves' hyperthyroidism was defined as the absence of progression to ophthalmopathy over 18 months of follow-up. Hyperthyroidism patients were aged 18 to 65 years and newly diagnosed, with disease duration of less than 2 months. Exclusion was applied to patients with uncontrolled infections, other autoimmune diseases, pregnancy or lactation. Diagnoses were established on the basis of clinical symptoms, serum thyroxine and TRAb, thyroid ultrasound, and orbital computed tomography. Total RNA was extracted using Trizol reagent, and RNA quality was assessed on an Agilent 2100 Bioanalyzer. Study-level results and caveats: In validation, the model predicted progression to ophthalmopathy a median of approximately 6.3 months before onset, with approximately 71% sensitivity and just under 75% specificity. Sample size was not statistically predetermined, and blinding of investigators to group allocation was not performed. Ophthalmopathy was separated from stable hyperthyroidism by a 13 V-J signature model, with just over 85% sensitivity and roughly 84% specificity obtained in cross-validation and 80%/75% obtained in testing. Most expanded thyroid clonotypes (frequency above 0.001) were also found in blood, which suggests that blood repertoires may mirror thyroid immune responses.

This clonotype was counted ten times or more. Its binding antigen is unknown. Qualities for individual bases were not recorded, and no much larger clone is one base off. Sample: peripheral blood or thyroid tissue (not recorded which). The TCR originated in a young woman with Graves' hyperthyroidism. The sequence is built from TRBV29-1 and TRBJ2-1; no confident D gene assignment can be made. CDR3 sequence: CSVKRPTYNEQFF. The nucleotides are TGCAGCGTGAAGAGACCTACCTACAATGAGCAGTTCTTC.